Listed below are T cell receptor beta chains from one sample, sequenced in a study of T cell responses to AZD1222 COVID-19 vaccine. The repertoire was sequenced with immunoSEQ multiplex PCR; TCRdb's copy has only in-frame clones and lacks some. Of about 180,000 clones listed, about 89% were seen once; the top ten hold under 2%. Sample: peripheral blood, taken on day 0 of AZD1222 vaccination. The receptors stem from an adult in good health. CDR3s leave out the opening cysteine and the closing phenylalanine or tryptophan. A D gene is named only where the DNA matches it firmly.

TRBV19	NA	ASSPRREKGYT
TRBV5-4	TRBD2	ASSPSGRGKYEQY
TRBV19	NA	ASSTPGLNFNEQF
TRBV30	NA	AWSVRTLATNEKLF
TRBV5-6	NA	ASRSTLAPNTEAF
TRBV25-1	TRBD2	ASSGGTSGSSYNEQF
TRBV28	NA	ASSVGQGWDYGYT
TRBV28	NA	ASSQGTNYGYT
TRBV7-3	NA	ASSLGTRNEQF
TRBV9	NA	ASSVTGTTNSGNTIY
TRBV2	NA	ASRGRGRPQH
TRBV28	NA	ASSLGPGRGTEAF
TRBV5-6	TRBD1	ASSVRGRTEAF
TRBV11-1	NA	ASRISGAGMTDTQY
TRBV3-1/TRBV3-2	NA	ASSQGWDSNQPQH
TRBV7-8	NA	ASSLPSAGSYEQY
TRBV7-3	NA	ASSLGSARGSPLH
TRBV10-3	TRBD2	AIGLAGRSYEQY
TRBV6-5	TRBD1	ASRGTGNTEAF
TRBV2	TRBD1	ASNPGTGGGYT
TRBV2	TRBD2	ASRRRGASGSNEQF
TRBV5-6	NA	ASSLRTPGGEKLF
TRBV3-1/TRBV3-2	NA	ASSQGGNSPLH
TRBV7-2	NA	ASSYSRERETQY
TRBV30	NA	AWSGSRNSLGSRANEKLF
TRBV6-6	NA	ASSLSTALHGGYT
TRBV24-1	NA	ATSDADKPGQPQH
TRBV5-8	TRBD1	ASRFTTGTGSYEQY
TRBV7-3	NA	ASSLTSVSTEAF
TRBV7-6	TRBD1	ASSLGGTGVQPQH
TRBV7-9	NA	ASSLDGGRTGNTIY
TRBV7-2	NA	ASSSSGGNTIY
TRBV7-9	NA	ASSFEGNQPQH
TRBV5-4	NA	ASSLARQAYGYT
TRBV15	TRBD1	ATSRDNRGRNSPLH
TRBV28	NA	ASMKQGQPQH
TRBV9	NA	ASSYLGNAGDTQY
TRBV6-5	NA	ASFHSGNTEAF
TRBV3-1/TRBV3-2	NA	ASSHGDWGTDTQY
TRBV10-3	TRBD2	AISTPSGNHEQF
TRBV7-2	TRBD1	ASSLGGQGGEKLF
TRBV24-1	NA	ATSDPGTWQPQH
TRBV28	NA	ASSLSPIWGGRYGYT
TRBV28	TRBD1	ASGQGPLYGYT
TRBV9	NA	ASSPSPATEAF
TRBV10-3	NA	ATDGGRGPGNTIY
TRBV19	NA	ASRRQVELTNTEAF
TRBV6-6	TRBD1	ASSRGTGGRLATNEKLF
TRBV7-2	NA	ASSLGMGTEAF
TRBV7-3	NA	ASSFRDGGKAEAF
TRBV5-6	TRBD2	ASRQSTSGSTGELF
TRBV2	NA	ASSEAGTQH
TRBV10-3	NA	AISDTLSTDTQY
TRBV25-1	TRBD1	ASSEQDRTQETQY
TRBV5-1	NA	ASIAGHTGELF
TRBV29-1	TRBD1	SAGTGRGNTEAF
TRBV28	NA	ASSLLYEQY